These 10 T cell receptor beta chains were all obtained from the same sample, sequenced in a study of CD8 T cell repertoires and HIV-1 epitope variants. This table comes from immunoSEQ multiplex PCR, and its TCRdb copy is limited to in-frame clones, with some not included. The sample contains about 5,600 clones, around three fifths of which appear only once. For these receptors, no antigen is known. Material: cultured CD8+ T cells derived from PBMCs. The receptors shown here come from a male donor with HIV.

Relative to its sample, this clone is medium-sized. The chain employs TRBV28 and TRBJ1-2; a possible D gene is TRBD1 (5 bases). The CDR3 covers 16 residues. CDR1 MDHEN and CDR2 SYDVKM come from the germline V gene. Trimming left V 5 bases short and J 1 base short, with 17 bases between. The CDR3 DNA follows: TGTGCCAGCAGTCTGGACCCGACAGATTTTAACTATGGCTACACCTTC. Amino acids: CASSLDPTDFNYGYTF.

This chain uses TRBV28 with TRBJ1-5; TRBD1 aligns across 7 bases. Germline V gene sequence: CDR1 MDHEN, CDR2 SYDVKM. This CDR3 has 15 residues. The CDR3 loop is CAVSGGVSGNQPQHF. CDR3 sequence (DNA): TGTGCGGTTTCAGGGGGGGTGTCGGGCAATCAGCCCCAGCATTTT.

The rearrangement joins TRBV27 to TRBJ2-1, with 8 positions matching TRBD1. Germline values: CDR1 MNHEY, CDR2 SMNVEV (reference sequence). The V gene end was trimmed by 6 bases and the J gene end by 3 bases; junction bases not matched to a gene: 7. The CDR3 has 15 residues. CDR3 region: CASSLEGTGYNEQFF. CDR3 bases: TGTGCCAGCAGCTTAGAAGGGACAGGCTACAATGAGCAGTTCTTC.

In this sample, this clone turned up a few times. Additional DNA sequences in this sample encode the identical CDR3. The chain joins TRBV19 to TRBJ2-7, with D perhaps matching TRBD2 (5 bases). The CDR3 is 14 amino acids. V dropped 2 bases and J dropped 2 bases, with 10 bases sitting between them. Germline CDR1 LNHDA, CDR2 SQIVND (reference sequence). In DNA, the CDR3 is TGTGCCAGTAGTATAACCCTAGCTGCCTACGAGCAGTACTTC. Translation gives CASSITLAAYEQYF.

The gene calls are TRBV6-4 and TRBJ1-6; no firm D call. The CDR3 consists of 13 residues. Germline V CDR1 and CDR2: MRHNA, SNTAGT. Trimming shortened V by 2 bases and J by 5 bases, and 4 bases separated the two germline ends. The CDR3 region is CASSDGDNSPLHF. CDR3 nucleotides: TGTGCCAGCAGTGACGGAGATAATTCACCCCTCCACTTT.

This clone was counted only a few times. This chain joins TRBV13 and TRBJ2-7, with 9 positions matching TRBD2. This CDR3 comprises 15 residues. V lost 5 bases, J lost 5 bases, and 10 bases stayed unmatched. Germline CDR1 and CDR2: PRHDT and FYEKMQ (reference sequence). CDR3: CASSTVAGEIHEQYF. The CDR3 coding sequence is TGTGCCAGCAGCACCGTAGCGGGAGAAATCCACGAGCAGTACTTC.

This clone was counted only a few times. This chain links TRBV1 with TRBJ2-5; the table's D call, TRBD2, was not checked against the DNA. TRBV1 constitutes a pseudogene. The CDR3 has 20 amino acids. The CDR3 bases are TGCACCAGCAGTCCTGGAGGAGACTTCGGGGCTAGCGGAAAACAAGAGACCCAGTACTTC. Protein product: CTSSPGGDFGASGKQETQYF.

By share, this clone counts as medium-sized. V gene TRBV7-9 combines with J gene TRBJ2-1; the D gene could be TRBD1 or TRBD2 (6 bases each). Germline V gene lookup returns CDR1 SEHNR and CDR2 FQNEAQ (reference sequence). V dropped 8 bases and J dropped 9 bases, with 11 bases sitting between them. The CDR3 covers 11 residues. The DNA of the CDR3 is TGTGCCAGCTTACAGGGAGGTGAGCAGTTCTTC. Amino acid sequence: CASLQGGEQFF.

In its sample, this clone was seen once. This rearrangement joins TRBV4-1 to TRBJ2-7; D tentatively fits TRBD1 or TRBD2 (5 bases each). The length of the CDR3 is 15 residues. CDR1 MGHRA and CDR2 YSYEKL come from the germline V gene. V was shortened by 0 bases and J by 0 bases, with 9 bases between the two germline ends. This CDR3 reads CASSQEGESSYEQYF. Here the CDR3 DNA reads TGCGCCAGCAGCCAAGAGGGGGAGAGCTCCTACGAGCAGTACTTC.

The chain recombines TRBV19 with TRBJ2-1, with TRBD2 as a possible D gene (5 bases). Germline CDR1 reads LNHDA; CDR2 reads SQIVND (reference sequence). CDR3 length: 9 amino acids. V was trimmed by 9 bases and J by 8 bases, leaving 5 bases between them. In DNA form, the CDR3 reads TGTGCCAGCGGGGATGAGCAGTTCTTC. Protein: CASGDEQFF.